This passage covers 25 T cell receptor beta chains from one sample sequenced in a study of CD8 T cells in Susac syndrome (dated by TCRdb to between 2019 and 2020). Library generation was performed with the immunoSEQ multiplex PCR assay. RNA was extracted with the RNeasy kit and about 0.5 to 1 ug was reverse transcribed using random hexamers. TCRdb reanalyzed the raw reads on its own, using fastp at Q25 for trimming and MiXCR for clone calling, and kept in-frame beta chains. Each record represents a unique CDR3 protein, reported with the most common genes and DNA among its rows. The sample table records 100,000 to 150,000 distinct CDR3 sequences; over 85% of these occur just once. Roughly 0.08% of the sample belongs to the ten largest clones. Input material: CD4+ T cells from PBMCs. These receptors were taken from a human donor in good health.

The chain links TRBV24-1 to TRBJ2-7; no firm D call. The V end was cut by 3 bases, the J end by 7 bases, with 24 bases between. Germline V gene lookup returns CDR1 KGHDR and CDR2 SFDVKD. This CDR3 spans 17 amino acids. The CDR3 coding sequence is TGTGCCACCAGTGATCGTAGTTCGCCCCGAGACGTAAGTGAGCAGTACTTC. Protein product: CATSDRSSPRDVSEQYF.

Concerning this clonotype: Compared with germline, one end of the junction differs, possibly owing to a read error. This chain links TRBV5-1 with TRBJ2-1, with 11 bases identical to TRBD2. Germline V gene sequence: CDR1 SGHRS, CDR2 YFSETQ. The CDR3 is made up of 15 amino acids. CDR3 amino acids: CVSRDTSGSPNEQFF. CDR3 DNA: TGCGTCAGCAGGGACACTAGCGGGAGTCCCAATGAGCAGTTCTTC. Looking up the rest from reference TRBV5-1 and TRBJ2-1 gives the full variable domain: KAGVTQTPRYLIKTRGQQVTLSCSPISGHRSVSWYQQTPGQGLQFLFEYFSETQRNKGNFPGRFSGRQFSNSRSEMNVSTLELGDSALYLCVSRDTSGSPNEQFFGPGTRLTVL.

The chain recombines TRBV19 with TRBJ2-1; TRBD2 matches at 7 bases. The CDR3 covers 15 residues. Germline V lookup: CDR1 LNHDA, CDR2 SQIVND (reference sequence). Trimming took 3 bases from V and 3 from J; bases not matched to a gene: 5. The CDR3 DNA is TGTGCCAGTAGTATGAGCGGGACCCTCTACAATGAGCAGTTCTTC. Protein product: CASSMSGTLYNEQFF.

The chain employs TRBV7-9 and TRBJ1-1; D ambiguous. From germline, CDR1 is SEHNR and CDR2 FQNEAQ (reference sequence). The length of the CDR3 is 16 residues. V dropped 5 bases and J dropped 1 base, with 17 bases sitting between them. The CDR3 spells CASSPIPGRSNTEAFF. DNA of the CDR3: TGTGCCAGCAGCCCTATCCCCGGGAGATCGAACACTGAAGCTTTCTTT. The whole variable domain, remainder taken from reference TRBV7-9 and TRBJ1-1, is DTGVSQNPRHKITKRGQNVTFRCDPISEHNRLYWYRQTLGQGPEFLTYFQNEAQLEKSRLLSDRFSAERPKGSFSTLEIQRTEQGDSAMYLCASSPIPGRSNTEAFFGQGTRLTVV.

This chain joins TRBV19 and TRBJ2-5, with D perhaps matching TRBD1 (5 bases). The CDR3 consists of 12 residues. CDR1 is LNHDA and CDR2 is SQIVND in the germline V gene (reference sequence). V shed 10 bases and J shed 3 bases, with 12 bases lying between them. This CDR3 reads CATPTGEETQYF. As DNA, the CDR3 is TGTGCCACCCCAACAGGAGAAGAGACCCAGTACTTC.

The chain is built from TRBV20-1 and TRBJ2-7; either TRBD1 or TRBD2 may fit D (5 bases each). The length of the CDR3 is 14 residues. V lost 0 bases and J lost 2, with 11 bases in between. Germline-derived CDR1 and CDR2 are DFQATT and SNEGSKA (reference sequence). This chain's CDR3 is CSARDHGATYEQYF. The CDR3 DNA reads as TGCAGTGCTAGAGACCACGGGGCAACCTACGAGCAGTACTTC.

The chain's CDR3 is CASSIDLAGVYNEQFF. Written as DNA, the CDR3 is TGTGCCAGTAGTATAGATCTAGCGGGAGTCTACAATGAGCAGTTCTTC. The chain uses TRBV19 and TRBJ2-1; TRBD2 matches 10 bases. The CDR3 is 16 residues long. V gave up 0 bases and J gave up 3 bases; unmatched junction bases: 2. Germline CDR1 LNHDA, CDR2 SQIVND (reference sequence).

The chain employs TRBV11-2 and TRBJ2-2; tentative D call: TRBD2 (5 bases). The germline V and J ends were trimmed by 3 bases and 2 bases, with 10 bases remaining between them. The CDR3 runs to 15 residues. Germline values: CDR1 SGHAT, CDR2 FQNNGV. The CDR3 DNA sequence: TGTGCCAGCAGCTTCAGCGCGGGTAACACCGGGGAGCTGTTTTTT. Encoded protein: CASSFSAGNTGELFF.

The chain combines TRBV20-1 with TRBJ2-7; D perhaps matches TRBD1 (6 bases). V was clipped by 5 bases and J by 3 bases, with 20 bases between them. Germline lookup yields CDR1 DFQATT and CDR2 SNEGSKA (reference sequence). The CDR3 is made up of 15 amino acids. CDR3 sequence (DNA): TGCAGTGCTTACAAACAGGGAAGGGTCCTCTACGAGCAGTACTTC. Translation: CSAYKQGRVLYEQYF.

The V and J genes are TRBV27 and TRBJ1-1; the D is unclear. Trimming cost V 6 bases and J 1 base, with 12 bases left between them. The germline gives CDR1 MNHEY, CDR2 SMNVEV (reference sequence). The CDR3 runs 14 residues. For the CDR3, the DNA is TGTGCCAGCAGGCCCCGAGCCGCGAACACTGAAGCTTTCTTT. It codes for CASRPRAANTEAFF.

The rearrangement uses TRBV6-2 or TRBV6-3 and TRBJ2-2; the D gene is possibly TRBD1 (6 bases). The CDR3 is 16 residues long. V dropped 0 bases and J dropped 1 base, with 9 bases sitting between them. Germline-derived CDR1 and CDR2 are MNHEY and SVGEGT. CDR3: CASSYSGTMNTGELFF. The CDR3, as DNA: TGTGCCAGCAGTTACTCCGGGACAATGAACACCGGGGAGCTGTTTTTT.

This chain joins TRBV2 and TRBJ2-1; D ambiguous. Between the trimmed V and J ends, which lost 7 bases and 5 bases, there was a span of 15 bases. The germline V gene has CDR1 SNHLY and CDR2 FYNNEI. This CDR3 spans 14 amino acids. The CDR3 DNA reads as TGTGCCAGCACCCAATCAACGAGGAACAATGAGCAGTTCTTC. Translated: CASTQSTRNNEQFF.

This clonotype was counted once. V and J are TRBV15 and TRBJ2-6; no clear D. CDR3 length equals 16 residues. The germline V gene encodes CDR1 LNHNV and CDR2 YYDKDF (reference sequence). V was clipped by 0 bases and J by 1 base, with 7 bases between them. CDR3 sequence: CATSRDLGSGANVLTF. In nucleotides, the CDR3 is TGTGCCACCAGCAGAGATCTGGGTTCTGGGGCCAACGTCCTGACTTTC.

This clonotype was recorded only once. The J gene is TRBJ1-1, the V gene TRBV29-1, with 7 bases fitting TRBD1. The CDR3 runs 13 residues. Per germline, CDR1 SQVTM and CDR2 ANQGSEA. The trim removed 7 bases at V and 0 bases at J, leaving 5 bases unmatched. The chain's CDR3 is CSATGFMNTEAFF. In nucleotides, the CDR3 is TGCAGCGCGACAGGGTTCATGAACACTGAAGCTTTCTTT.

This clonotype was seen a handful of times. This chain's CDR3 is CASSGQSNQPQHF. CDR3 DNA: TGTGCCAGCTCAGGACAGTCCAATCAGCCCCAGCATTTT. The chain links TRBV18 to TRBJ1-5, with D maybe TRBD1 (6 bases). The germline V and J ends were trimmed by 5 bases and 3 bases, with 8 bases remaining between them. CDR3 length: 13 amino acids. Per germline, CDR1 KGHSH and CDR2 LQKENI.

The V gene is TRBV7-2, the J gene TRBJ2-3; D gene ambiguous. The germline V gene has CDR1 SGHTA and CDR2 FQGNSA. There are 15 residues in the CDR3. V dropped 5 bases and J dropped 4 bases, with 16 bases sitting between them. The CDR3 DNA is TGTGCCAGCAGCCAGGACCGGCCTCCCCCAGATACGCAGTATTTT. Translated: CASSQDRPPPDTQYF.

The V call is TRBV15, the J call TRBJ2-7; D could derive from TRBD1 or TRBD2 (5 bases each). V was clipped by 4 bases and J by 7 bases, with 14 bases between them. CDR1 is LNHNV and CDR2 is YYDKDF in the germline V gene (reference sequence). The CDR3 extends over 13 amino acids. CDR3 region: CATSTEEGSEQYF. The CDR3 DNA reads TGTGCCACCAGCACAGAAGAGGGGAGTGAGCAGTACTTC.

Here the CDR3 reads CASSTIAGAYLYEQYF. In nucleotides, the CDR3 is TGTGCCAGCAGCACGATAGCGGGAGCCTACCTCTACGAGCAGTACTTC. This chain uses TRBV7-9 with TRBJ2-7, with TRBD2 matching over 9 bases. The CDR3 extends over 16 amino acids. Germline V CDR1 and CDR2: SEHNR, FQNEAQ (reference sequence). Trimming cost V 5 bases and J 3 bases; bases outside gene matches: 11. The full variable domain, in which reference TRBV7-9 and TRBJ2-7 provide the parts outside the CDR3, is DTGVSQNPRHKITKRGQNVTFRCDPISEHNRLYWYRQTLGQGPEFLTYFQNEAQLEKSRLLSDRFSAERPKGSFSTLEIQRTEQGDSAMYLCASSTIAGAYLYEQYFGPGTRLTVT.

The chain employs TRBV19 and TRBJ1-2, with 7 bases fitting TRBD1. The J segment lost 4 bases and the V segment lost 6 bases, leaving 5 bases of the junction unmatched. Germline V gene data show CDR1 as LNHDA and CDR2 as SQIVND (reference sequence). This CDR3 comprises 13 residues. The CDR3 is CASSRQGLYGYTF. The CDR3 DNA sequence: TGTGCCAGTAGCCGACAGGGCCTCTATGGCTACACCTTC. The full variable domain, rest sourced from reference TRBV19 and TRBJ1-2, is DGGITQSPKYLFRKEGQNVTLSCEQNLNHDAMYWYRQDPGQGLRLIYYSQIVNDFQKGDIAEGYSVSREKKESFPLTVTSAQKNPTAFYLCASSRQGLYGYTFGSGTRLTVV.

V usage is TRBV19 and J usage is TRBJ2-7; tentative D call: TRBD2 (6 bases). The germline CDR1 and CDR2 sequences are LNHDA and SQIVND (reference sequence). The V end was cut by 3 bases, the J end by 6 bases, with 9 bases between. This CDR3 spans 12 amino acids. In nucleotides, the CDR3 is TGTGCCAGTAGTATGGGAGGTTCCGAGCAGTACTTC. Its protein is CASSMGGSEQYF.

The chain employs TRBV19 and TRBJ2-7; D may be TRBD2 (6 bases). Trimming removed 3 bases from V and 0 bases from J, with 9 bases in between. The germline gives CDR1 LNHDA, CDR2 SQIVND (reference sequence). The CDR3 covers 14 residues. CDR3 in amino acids: CASSISGSSYEQYF. Written as DNA, the CDR3 is TGTGCCAGTAGTATCTCCGGGAGCTCCTACGAGCAGTACTTC. Using reference TRBV19 and TRBJ2-7 for the parts outside the CDR3, the full variable domain is DGGITQSPKYLFRKEGQNVTLSCEQNLNHDAMYWYRQDPGQGLRLIYYSQIVNDFQKGDIAEGYSVSREKKESFPLTVTSAQKNPTAFYLCASSISGSSYEQYFGPGTRLTVT.

The chain recombines TRBV19 with TRBJ1-1, with 9 nucleotides matching TRBD1. This CDR3 contains 16 residues. Losses at the gene ends were 5 bases for V and 6 bases for J; bases not matched to a gene: 13. Germline V gene sequence: CDR1 LNHDA, CDR2 SQIVND (reference sequence). This chain's CDR3 is CASSPDLGQGGAEAFF. The CDR3 region has the DNA TGTGCCAGTAGTCCAGACCTGGGACAGGGCGGAGCTGAAGCTTTCTTT.

V gene TRBV5-4 combines with J gene TRBJ2-5; weak D call: TRBD1 (5 bases). The CDR3 covers 13 residues. Trimming took off 3 bases at V and 4 bases at J, with 10 bases between the two ends. CDR1 and CDR2 (germline): SGHNT, YYREEE (reference sequence). CDR3 sequence reads: CASSSQGVETQYF. DNA for the CDR3: TGTGCCAGCAGCTCCCAGGGTGTAGAGACCCAGTACTTC. Full variable domain (remainder filled in from reference TRBV5-4 and TRBJ2-5): ETGVTQSPTHLIKTRGQQVTLRCSSQSGHNTVSWYQQALGQGPQFIFQYYREEENGRGNFPPRFSGLQFPNYSSELNVNALELDDSALYLCASSSQGVETQYFGPGTRLLVL.

This chain uses TRBV6-6 with TRBJ2-2; 7 positions match TRBD2. The V and J ends lost 6 bases and 6 bases, in that order; junction bases with no gene match: 10. The CDR3 is made up of 15 amino acids. CDR1 and CDR2 (germline): MNHNY, SVGAGI (reference sequence). CDR3 residues: CASRPGLGSAGELFF. The CDR3 bases are TGTGCCAGCAGGCCCGGACTAGGCTCCGCCGGGGAGCTGTTTTTT.

V is TRBV4-1 and J is TRBJ2-3; 8 bases align to TRBD2. This CDR3 spans 17 amino acids. CDR1 MGHRA and CDR2 YSYEKL come from the germline V gene. With 2 bases clipped from V and 5 bases from J, the junction kept 12 bases outside the gene matches. CDR3 residues: CASSQRGGLAGIDTQYF. DNA of the CDR3: TGCGCCAGCAGCCAACGAGGCGGGTTAGCGGGAATAGATACGCAGTATTTT.